Here is one T cell receptor beta chain with its context. Trimming removed 2 bases from V and 9 bases from J, with 18 bases in between. Germline CDR1 is SGDLS and CDR2 is YYNGEE. The CDR3 length is 14 residues. Assay: immunoSEQ multiplex PCR; the TCRdb copy retains only in-frame clones and omits some. The sample records about 83,000 clones, 86% being singletons. The data belong to a study of blood T cell repertoires in COVID-19. Study context: Both acute and convalescent COVID-19 samples were obtained from the United States, Italy and Spain. T cells, B-cell-depleted T cells, or PBMCs provided the cDNA or gDNA that served as material.

The TCR was taken from an elderly woman in a cohort sampled during active or convalescent COVID-19. V is TRBV9 and J is TRBJ2-7; perhaps TRBD1 as D (6 bases). Sequences were obtained from peripheral blood. DNA of the CDR3: TGTGCCAGCAGCGTTAGTATGATTGGGGGCGCGCAGTACTTC. Translating gives CASSVSMIGGAQYF.